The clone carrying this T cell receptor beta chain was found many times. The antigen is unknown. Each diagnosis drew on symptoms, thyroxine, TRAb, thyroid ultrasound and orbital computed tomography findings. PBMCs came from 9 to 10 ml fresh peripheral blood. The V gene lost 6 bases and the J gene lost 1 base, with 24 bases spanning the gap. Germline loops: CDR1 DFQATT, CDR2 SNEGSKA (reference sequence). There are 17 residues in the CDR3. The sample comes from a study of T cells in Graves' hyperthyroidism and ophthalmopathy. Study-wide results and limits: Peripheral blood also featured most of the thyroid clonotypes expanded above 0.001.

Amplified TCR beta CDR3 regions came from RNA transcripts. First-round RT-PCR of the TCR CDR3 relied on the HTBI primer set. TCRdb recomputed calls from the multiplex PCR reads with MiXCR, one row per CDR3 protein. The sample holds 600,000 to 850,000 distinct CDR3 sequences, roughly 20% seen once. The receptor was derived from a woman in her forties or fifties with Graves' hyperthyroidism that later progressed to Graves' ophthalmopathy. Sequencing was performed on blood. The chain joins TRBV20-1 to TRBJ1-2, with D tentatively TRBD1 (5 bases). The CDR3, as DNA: TGCAGTGCCCAGATACGGGTTCAGGACGGACATAACTATGGCTACACCTTC. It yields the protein CSAQIRVQDGHNYGYTF.